This TCR beta chain was sequenced during a study of blood T cell repertoires in COVID-19. The CDR3 has 13 amino acids. With 4 bases removed from V and 7 bases from J, the gap between germline ends came to 10 bases. Germline CDR1 reads SGHVS; CDR2 reads FQNEAQ. In the study's own analysis: Estimation of nucleated cell counts was performed using reference gene primer amplification. The assay was immunoSEQ multiplex PCR, and TCRdb's table has in-frame clones only and misses some. Clonal size and the V and J genes are those of that table, whereas D and trimming came from the DNA. The repertoire holds some 170,000 clones, 80% to 90% seen once, with roughly 1.6% in the top ten.

The sequence was collected from a woman aged 50 to 65 with acute or convalescent COVID-19. The material sequenced was peripheral blood. The chain links TRBV7-8 to TRBJ1-4; D not resolved. The CDR3 nucleotides read TGTGCCAGCAGCTCGTCGGGGAGTGAAAAACTGTTTTTT. Protein product: CASSSSGSEKLFF.